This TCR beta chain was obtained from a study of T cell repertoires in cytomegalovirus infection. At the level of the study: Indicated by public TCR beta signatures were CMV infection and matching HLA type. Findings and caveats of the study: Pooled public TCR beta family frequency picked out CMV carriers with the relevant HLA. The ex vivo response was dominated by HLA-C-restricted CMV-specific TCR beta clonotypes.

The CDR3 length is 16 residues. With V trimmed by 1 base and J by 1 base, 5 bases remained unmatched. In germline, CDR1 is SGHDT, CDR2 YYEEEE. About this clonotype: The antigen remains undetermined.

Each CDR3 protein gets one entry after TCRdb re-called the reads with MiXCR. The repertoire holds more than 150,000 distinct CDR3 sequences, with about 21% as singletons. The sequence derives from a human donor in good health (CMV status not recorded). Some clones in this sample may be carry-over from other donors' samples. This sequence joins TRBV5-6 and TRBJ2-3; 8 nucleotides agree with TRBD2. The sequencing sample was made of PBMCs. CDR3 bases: TGTGCCAGCAGCTTGTACCGAGCGGGGGGCACAGATACGCAGTATTTT. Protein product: CASSLYRAGGTDTQYF. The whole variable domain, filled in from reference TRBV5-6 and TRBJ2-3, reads DAGVTQSPTHLIKTRGQQVTLRCSPKSGHDTVSWYQQALGQGPQFIFQYYEEEERQRGNFPDRFSGHQFPNYSSELNVNALLLGDSALYLCASSLYRAGGTDTQYFGPGTRLTVL.